This TCR beta chain was found in a study of blood T cell repertoires in COVID-19. Germline lookup yields CDR1 SGHVS and CDR2 FQNEAQ. Trimming shortened V by 4 bases and J by 3 bases, and 16 bases separated the two germline ends. The CDR3 has 15 residues. Libraries were prepared by immunoSEQ multiplex PCR; TCRdb keeps only in-frame clonotypes and omits some of them. Of about 72,000 clones in the sample, roughly 82% were seen once. Sequencing used peripheral blood. The TCR comes from a human donor in a cohort sampled during active COVID-19. The genes are TRBV7-8 and TRBJ2-7; a weak D match, TRBD2 (7 bases). The CDR3 here is CASSSPRGASYEQYF. The CDR3 bases are TGTGCCAGCAGCTCCCCCCGGGGGGCGAGCTACGAGCAGTACTTC.